The source of this T cell receptor beta chain is a study of blood T cell repertoires in COVID-19. For the study at large: Specimens from acute and convalescent COVID-19 originated in the United States, Italy and Spain. PBMCs, B-cell-depleted T cells, or T cells provided the cDNA or gDNA that made up the material.

Per the authors' pipeline: Estimates of nucleated cell counts were drawn from the amplification of reference gene primers. TCRdb's copy holds only in-frame clones and misses some; the assay was immunoSEQ multiplex PCR. V, J and clone size are taken as reported in that table, and D and trimming were inferred from the DNA itself. This table holds 310,000 or so clones, roughly 90% found once. The clonotype comes from a man aged 18 to 30 who had recovered from COVID-19. Sequenced sample: peripheral blood.

The CDR3 DNA is TGTGCCAGCAGTGGGTCCTCCGGGGACAGGGGGCGCCCGGACTATGGCTACACCTTC. Protein product: CASSGSSGDRGRPDYGYTF. This chain joins TRBV6-1 and TRBJ1-2, with 12 nucleotides matching TRBD1. This CDR3 is 19 amino acids long. Losses at the gene ends were 4 bases for V and 3 bases for J; bases not matched to a gene: 15. Germline V lookup: CDR1 MNHNS, CDR2 SASEGT.